The TCR beta chain under discussion was sequenced for a study of blood T cell repertoires in COVID-19. For the study at large: Acute and convalescent COVID-19 samples came from the United States, Italy and Spain.

Some clones are missing from TCRdb's copy, which holds only in-frame ones; the method was immunoSEQ multiplex PCR. Of 220,000 or so clones listed, approximately 78% are singletons. The V end lost 8 bases, the J end lost 6 bases, and 23 bases lay between the germline ends. The germline CDR1 and CDR2 sequences are KGHSH and LQKENI. This CDR3 is 16 amino acids long. The source is a woman aged 80 or older with COVID-19, enrolled during active disease. Sequenced sample: peripheral blood. This chain connects TRBV18 to TRBJ2-1; D is perhaps TRBD2 (8 bases). Here the CDR3 DNA reads TGTGCCAGCCACGGGGGGGGCCCCAGGACAGGCAATGAGCAGTTCTTC. Translation gives CASHGGGPRTGNEQFF.